What follows are 12 T cell receptor beta chains derived from one specimen sequenced in a study of T-cell reconstitution after alpha-beta-depleted transplantation in children. Unique molecular identifiers were incorporated during preparation of the TCRbeta library. Using its own MiXCR run on the PCR reads, TCRdb lists one record per CDR3 protein. This sample has some 450,000 distinct CDR3 sequences, with over 40% found just once. This material consisted of PBMCs, taken before TCRalphabeta/CD19-depleted stem cell transplant. These receptor sequences come from a girl aged 2 to 9 with aplastic anemia, due to receive a stem cell transplant.

This clonotype has a handful of counts. A read error may explain this, as a much larger clone is one base away. This rearrangement joins TRBV7-9 to TRBJ2-7; 9 bases match TRBD2. J lost 0 bases, V lost 5 bases, and 2 bases had no gene match. The CDR3 is made up of 14 amino acids. The germline V gene encodes CDR1 SEHNR and CDR2 FQNEAQ (reference sequence). CDR3 bases: TGTGCCAGCAGCCCGGGACTAGCCTCCTACGAGCAGTACTTC. Its translation: CASSPGLASYEQYF.

The chain is built from TRBV2 and TRBJ2-7; maybe TRBD1 (7 bases). The germline V gene encodes CDR1 SNHLY and CDR2 FYNNEI. There are 16 residues in the CDR3. V lost 7 bases and J 2 bases, leaving 21 bases between the germline ends. CDR3 amino acids: CASIPAGTGVTYEQYF. In DNA form, the CDR3 reads TGTGCCAGCATCCCCGCGGGAACAGGGGTAACCTACGAGCAGTACTTC.

The chain employs TRBV5-1 and TRBJ2-5; TRBD2 matches 11 bases. Trimming cost V 4 bases and J 3 bases; bases outside gene matches: 5. Germline V gene data show CDR1 as SGHRS and CDR2 as YFSETQ. This CDR3 has 15 amino acids. The CDR3 DNA is TGCGCCAGCAGCCCCCTGGGACTAGCGGAAGAGACCCAGTACTTC. Translated, it gives CASSPLGLAEETQYF. The full variable domain, its missing parts supplied by reference TRBV5-1 and TRBJ2-5, is KAGVTQTPRYLIKTRGQQVTLSCSPISGHRSVSWYQQTPGQGLQFLFEYFSETQRNKGNFPGRFSGRQFSNSRSEMNVSTLELGDSALYLCASSPLGLAEETQYFGPGTRLLVL.

This clonotype was detected many times. The chain joins TRBV3-1 to TRBJ2-1; 9 nucleotides line up with TRBD2. This CDR3 has 15 amino acids. The V gene end was trimmed by 3 bases and the J gene end by 6 bases; junction bases not matched to a gene: 6. Germline lookup yields CDR1 LGHDT and CDR2 YNNKEL (reference sequence). CDR3 in DNA: TGTGCCAGCAGCCAGGCGGGAGGGCCAGGCAATGAGCAGTTCTTC. As protein: CASSQAGGPGNEQFF.

The genes are TRBV29-1 and TRBJ2-5, with TRBD1 as a possible D gene (5 bases). The length of the CDR3 is 11 residues. The germline CDR1 and CDR2 sequences are SQVTM and ANQGSEA. V lost 8 bases and J 11 bases, leaving 18 bases between the germline ends. CDR3 sequence reads: CSLGAGHTQYF. CDR3 in DNA: TGCAGCCTTGGGGCAGGTCACACACAGTACTTC.

This clonotype was counted many times. CDR3 DNA sequence: TGCAGCGTTGAAGGGACAGGGGGCGTCTATGGCTACACCTTC. Protein product: CSVEGTGGVYGYTF. V and J are TRBV29-1 and TRBJ1-2; the match to TRBD1 covers 11 bases. The V gene's germline CDR1 is SQVTM and CDR2 ANQGSEA. The CDR3 length is 14 residues. The V and J ends lost 1 base and 4 bases, in that order; junction bases with no gene match: 2.

The V and J genes are TRBV5-1 and TRBJ2-5, with 7 bases lining up with TRBD2. The CDR3 loop spans 15 amino acids. CDR1 is SGHRS, CDR2 YFSETQ, per germline. The V gene end was trimmed by 2 bases and the J gene end by 1 base; junction bases not matched to a gene: 5. The CDR3 DNA is TGCGCCAGCAGCTTTGGGAGGGCGGGCCAAGAGACCCAGTACTTC. This encodes CASSFGRAGQETQYF.

This clonotype was detected many times. V usage is TRBV11-2 and J usage is TRBJ2-1, with 8 nucleotides matching TRBD2. The CDR3 has 16 amino acids. V gave up 4 bases and J gave up 10 bases; unmatched junction bases: 15. Germline V CDR1 and CDR2: SGHAT, FQNNGV. CDR3 sequence reads: CASSSLQQRGWQEQFF. As DNA, the CDR3 is TGTGCCAGCAGCTCCCTCCAACAGCGGGGGTGGCAAGAGCAGTTCTTC.

This clonotype was recorded once. This sequence joins TRBV27 and TRBJ2-3; no reliable D call. The ends were cut back, 0 bases at V and 4 bases at J, with 8 bases in the middle. Germline assignment: CDR1 MNHEY and CDR2 SMNVEV (reference sequence). The CDR3 contains 14 residues. The CDR3 DNA is TGTGCCAGCAGTTTATCCGTGGATGCAGATACGCAGTATTTT. This translates into CASSLSVDADTQYF.

The table lists this clonotype with a few counts. CDR3 sequence: CSVEDLGTVQYF. CDR3 coding DNA: TGCAGCGTTGAAGATCTTGGGACAGTCCAGTACTTC. V gene TRBV29-1 combines with J gene TRBJ2-5; 7 bases match TRBD1. The ends lost 0 bases at V and 10 bases at J; junction bases unmatched: 5. The CDR3 is 12 residues long. The germline CDR1 and CDR2 sequences are SQVTM and ANQGSEA. Based on the CDR3 plus reference TRBV29-1 and TRBJ2-5, the full variable domain is SAVISQKPSRDICQRGTSLTIQCQVDSQVTMMFWYRQQPGQSLTLIATANQGSEATYESGFVIDKFPISRPNLTFSTLTVSNMSPEDSSIYLCSVEDLGTVQYFGPGTRLLVL.

The chain carries TRBV11-2 and TRBJ2-2; 15 bases map to TRBD2. Germline-derived CDR1 and CDR2 are SGHAT and FQNNGV. The CDR3 contains 19 residues. The V segment lost 5 bases and the J segment 0 bases; nucleotides outside the gene matches: 7. CDR3 protein: CASSRGLAGGPANTGELFF. The CDR3 DNA sequence: TGTGCCAGCAGCCGAGGACTAGCGGGAGGGCCAGCGAACACCGGGGAGCTGTTTTTT.

The V call is TRBV20-1, the J call TRBJ2-7, with 9 bases that match TRBD2. Germline CDR1 reads DFQATT; CDR2 reads SNEGSKA (reference sequence). This CDR3 is 15 amino acids long. With V trimmed by 0 bases and J by 4 bases, 7 bases remained unmatched. The CDR3 nucleotides are TGCAGTGCTAGAGATACCGGGACTAGCTCTTACGAGCAGTACTTC. The encoded protein is CSARDTGTSSYEQYF.